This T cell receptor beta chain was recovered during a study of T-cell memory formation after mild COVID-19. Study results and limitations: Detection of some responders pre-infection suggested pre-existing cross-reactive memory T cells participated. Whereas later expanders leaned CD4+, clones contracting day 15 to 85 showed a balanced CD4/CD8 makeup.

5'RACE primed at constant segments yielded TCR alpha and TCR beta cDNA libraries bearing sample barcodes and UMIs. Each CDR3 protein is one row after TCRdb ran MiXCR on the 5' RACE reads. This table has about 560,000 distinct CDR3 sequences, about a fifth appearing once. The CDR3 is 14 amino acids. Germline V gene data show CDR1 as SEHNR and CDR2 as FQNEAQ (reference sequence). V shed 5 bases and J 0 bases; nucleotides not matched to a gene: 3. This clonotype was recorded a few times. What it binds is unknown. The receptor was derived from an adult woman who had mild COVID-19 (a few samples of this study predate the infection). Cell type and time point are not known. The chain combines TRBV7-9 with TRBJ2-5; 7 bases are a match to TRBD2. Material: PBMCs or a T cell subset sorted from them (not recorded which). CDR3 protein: CASSPRGNQETQYF. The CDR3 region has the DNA TGTGCCAGCAGCCCGCGGGGGAACCAAGAGACCCAGTACTTC.